This passage covers 7 T cell receptor beta chains from one sample sequenced in a study of blood T cell repertoires in COVID-19. Generated by immunoSEQ multiplex PCR, the TCRdb table keeps only in-frame clones and is missing some. The table has 220,000 or so clones, more than 75% seen once; the top ten hold 7.5% to 9.5%. The sample taken for sequencing was peripheral blood. These receptor sequences come from a woman at least 80 years old with COVID-19, enrolled during active disease.

The chain links TRBV3-1 (or the pseudogene TRBV3-2) to TRBJ1-1, with D uncertain. CDR1 LGHDT and CDR2 YNNKEL come from the germline V gene (reference sequence). The CDR3 is made up of 13 amino acids. With 4 bases removed from V and 4 bases from J, the gap between germline ends came to 10 bases. This CDR3 reads CASSLGLSTEAFF. CDR3 nucleotides: TGTGCCAGCAGCCTCGGGTTATCCACTGAAGCTTTCTTT.

The V gene is TRBV27, the J gene TRBJ2-3; 7 bases are shared with TRBD1. This CDR3 comprises 13 residues. Trimming took 5 bases from V and 1 from J; bases not matched to a gene: 0. CDR1 is MNHEY and CDR2 is SMNVEV in the germline V gene (reference sequence). This CDR3 reads CASSRGRTDTQYF. The CDR3, as DNA: TGTGCCAGCAGTAGGGGGCGCACAGATACGCAGTATTTT.

The chain links TRBV19 to TRBJ1-2; the match to TRBD1 covers 9 bases. V was pared by 5 bases and J by 4 bases, with 11 bases of the junction left unmatched. This CDR3 is 16 amino acids long. CDR1 is LNHDA, CDR2 SQIVND, per germline (reference sequence). CDR3 protein: CASSPPGTGSLYGYTF. DNA of the CDR3: TGTGCCAGTAGTCCACCCGGGACAGGGAGCCTCTATGGCTACACCTTC.

The chain carries TRBV3-1 (or the pseudogene TRBV3-2) and TRBJ1-4, with D maybe TRBD1 (5 bases). V lost 4 bases to trimming and J lost 2 bases, with 17 bases between them. The CDR3 covers 17 residues. Germline CDR1 LGHDT, CDR2 YNNKEL (reference sequence). This CDR3 is CASSLLRGVGTNEKLFF. CDR3 DNA sequence: TGTGCCAGCAGCCTCCTACGGGGGGTAGGGACTAATGAAAAACTGTTTTTT.

This chain uses TRBV15 with TRBJ2-1; 7 positions agree with TRBD2. With 4 bases clipped from V and 2 bases from J, the junction kept 5 bases outside the gene matches. The CDR3 consists of 15 residues. From germline, CDR1 is LNHNV and CDR2 YYDKDF (reference sequence). The CDR3 here is CATSTLADPYNEQFF. As DNA, the CDR3 is TGTGCCACCAGCACCCTAGCGGATCCCTACAATGAGCAGTTCTTC.

The rearrangement links TRBV5-1 to TRBJ1-6; 7 bases are shared with TRBD1. Trimming removed 2 bases from V and 6 bases from J; junction bases left unmatched: 2. The CDR3 length is 14 residues. The germline CDR1 and CDR2 sequences are SGHRS and YFSETQ. In DNA, the CDR3 is TGCGCCAGCAGCTTCGGACAGGTTAATTCACCCCTCCACTTT. Protein sequence: CASSFGQVNSPLHF.

The CDR3 loop reads CASSRKTDSNQPQHF. In DNA form, the CDR3 reads TGTGCCAGCAGCCGCAAGACAGATAGCAATCAGCCCCAGCATTTT. V gene TRBV6-6 combines with J gene TRBJ1-5, with D possibly being TRBD1 (5 bases). Germline CDR1 reads MNHNY; CDR2 reads SVGAGI (reference sequence). The CDR3 is 15 residues long. V was clipped by 6 bases and J by 0 bases, with 12 bases between them.